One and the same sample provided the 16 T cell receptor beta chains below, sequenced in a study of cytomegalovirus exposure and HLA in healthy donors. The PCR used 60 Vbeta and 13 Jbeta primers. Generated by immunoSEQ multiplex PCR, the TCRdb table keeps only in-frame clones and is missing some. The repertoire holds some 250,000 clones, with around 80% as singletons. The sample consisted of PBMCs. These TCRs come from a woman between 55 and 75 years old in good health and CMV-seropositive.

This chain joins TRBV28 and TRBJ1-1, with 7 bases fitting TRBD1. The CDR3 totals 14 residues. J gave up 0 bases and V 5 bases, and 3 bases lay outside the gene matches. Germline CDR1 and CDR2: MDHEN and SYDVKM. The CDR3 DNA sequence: TGTGCCAGCAGTGCGACAGGGATGAACACTGAAGCTTTCTTT. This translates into CASSATGMNTEAFF.

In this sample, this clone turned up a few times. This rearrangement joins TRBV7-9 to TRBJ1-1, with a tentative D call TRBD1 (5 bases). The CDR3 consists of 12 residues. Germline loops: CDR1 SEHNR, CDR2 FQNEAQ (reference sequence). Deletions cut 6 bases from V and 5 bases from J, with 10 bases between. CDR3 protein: CASRGEGTEAFF. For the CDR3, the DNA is TGTGCCAGCAGGGGGGAGGGGACTGAAGCTTTCTTT.

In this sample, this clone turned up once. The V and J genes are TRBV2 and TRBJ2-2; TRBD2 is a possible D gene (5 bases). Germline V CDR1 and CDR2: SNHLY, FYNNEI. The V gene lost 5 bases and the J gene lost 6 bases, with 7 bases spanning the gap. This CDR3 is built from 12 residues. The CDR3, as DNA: TGTGCCAGCAGTACTAGACCCGGGGAGCTGTTTTTT. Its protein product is CASSTRPGELFF.

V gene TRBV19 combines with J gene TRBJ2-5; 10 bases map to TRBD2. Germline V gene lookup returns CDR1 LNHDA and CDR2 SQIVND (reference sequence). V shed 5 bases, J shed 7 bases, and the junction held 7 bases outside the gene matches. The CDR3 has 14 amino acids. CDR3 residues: CASSQREGSGTQYF. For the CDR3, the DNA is TGTGCCAGTAGTCAGCGGGAGGGCTCTGGGACCCAGTACTTC.

In nucleotides, the CDR3 is TGCGCCAGCACCTGGACAGGGGGCGCGACAGATACGCAGTATTTT. It encodes CASTWTGGATDTQYF. The V gene is TRBV5-1, the J gene TRBJ2-3; 11 bases fit TRBD1. The CDR3 is 15 amino acids. Germline assignment: CDR1 SGHRS and CDR2 YFSETQ. Trimming removed 6 bases from V and 3 bases from J; junction bases left unmatched: 6.

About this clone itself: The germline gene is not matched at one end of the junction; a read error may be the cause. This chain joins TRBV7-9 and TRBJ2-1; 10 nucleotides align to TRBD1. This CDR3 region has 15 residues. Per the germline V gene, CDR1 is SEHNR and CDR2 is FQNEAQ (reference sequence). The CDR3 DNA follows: TGTTCCAGCAGCTTTGGGACAGGGGCCCATAATGAGCAGTTCTTC. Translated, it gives CSSSFGTGAHNEQFF.

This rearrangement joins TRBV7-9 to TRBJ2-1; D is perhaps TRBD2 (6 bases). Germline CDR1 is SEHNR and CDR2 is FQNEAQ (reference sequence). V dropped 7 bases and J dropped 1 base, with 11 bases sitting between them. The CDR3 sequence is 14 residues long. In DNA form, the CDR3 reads TGTGCCAGCAACCAGGAGGGTTCCTACAATGAGCAGTTCTTC. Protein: CASNQEGSYNEQFF.

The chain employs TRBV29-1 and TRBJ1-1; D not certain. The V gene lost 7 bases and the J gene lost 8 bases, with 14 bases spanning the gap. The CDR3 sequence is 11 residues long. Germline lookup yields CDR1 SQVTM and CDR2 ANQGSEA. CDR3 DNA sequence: TGCAGCGGCCGGGGATCATTGGAAGCTTTCTTT. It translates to CSGRGSLEAFF.

The CDR3 coding sequence is TGTGCCAGCAGCACCCGGGACAGGGAGGGGGCCGGGGAGCTGTTTTTT. It is translated as CASSTRDREGAGELFF. The rearrangement links TRBV9 to TRBJ2-2, with 9 bases aligning to TRBD1. In germline, CDR1 is SGDLS, CDR2 YYNGEE. CDR3 length: 16 amino acids. V shed 4 bases, J shed 6 bases, and the junction held 10 bases outside the gene matches.

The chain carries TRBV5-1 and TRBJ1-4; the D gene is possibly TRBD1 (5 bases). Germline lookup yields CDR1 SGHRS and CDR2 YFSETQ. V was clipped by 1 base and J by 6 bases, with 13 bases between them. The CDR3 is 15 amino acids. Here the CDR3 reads CASSLQGGKDEKLFF. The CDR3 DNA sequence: TGCGCCAGCAGCTTGCAGGGAGGGAAAGATGAAAAACTGTTTTTT.

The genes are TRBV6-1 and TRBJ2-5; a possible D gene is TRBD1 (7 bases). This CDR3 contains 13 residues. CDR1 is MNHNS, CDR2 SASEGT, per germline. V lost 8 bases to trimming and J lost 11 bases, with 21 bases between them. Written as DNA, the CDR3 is TGTGCCAGCGCGGGGACAGTAAAATATGAGCAGTACTTC. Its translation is CASAGTVKYEQYF.

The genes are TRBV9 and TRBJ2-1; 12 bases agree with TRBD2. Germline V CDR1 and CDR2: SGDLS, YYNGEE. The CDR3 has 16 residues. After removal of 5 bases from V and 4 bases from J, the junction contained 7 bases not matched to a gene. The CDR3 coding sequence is TGTGCCAGCAGTAGACTAGCGGGAGCTCGGTACAATGAGCAGTTCTTC. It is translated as CASSRLAGARYNEQFF.

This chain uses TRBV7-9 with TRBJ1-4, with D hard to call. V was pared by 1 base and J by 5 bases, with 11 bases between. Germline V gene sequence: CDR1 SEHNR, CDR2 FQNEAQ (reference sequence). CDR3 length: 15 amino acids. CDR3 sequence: CASSLDQARNEKLFF. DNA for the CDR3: TGTGCCAGCAGCTTAGACCAGGCCAGGAATGAAAAACTGTTTTTT.

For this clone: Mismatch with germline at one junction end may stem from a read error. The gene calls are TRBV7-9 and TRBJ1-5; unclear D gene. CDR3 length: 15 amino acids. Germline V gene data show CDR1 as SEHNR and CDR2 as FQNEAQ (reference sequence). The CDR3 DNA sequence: TGTTCCAGCAGCCCAGGAGGTACCAAGGCTCAGCCCCAGCATTTT. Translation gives CSSSPGGTKAQPQHF.

The CDR3 coding sequence is TGCGCCAGCAGCATAGGACAGGGCGCAGATACGCAGTATTTT. This translates into CASSIGQGADTQYF. V gene TRBV5-1 combines with J gene TRBJ2-3; TRBD1 matches at 8 bases. The trim removed 4 bases at V and 4 bases at J, leaving 5 bases unmatched. CDR3 size: 14 residues. CDR1 SGHRS and CDR2 YFSETQ come from the germline V gene.

The CDR3 DNA reads as TGTGCTAGTGGAGGTTCTAGCGGGAGAAACCTTCGACCCACCGGGGAGCTGTTTTTT. Protein: CASGGSSGRNLRPTGELFF. The chain combines TRBV12-5 with TRBJ2-2, with 10 bases that match TRBD2. CDR1 is LGHNT and CDR2 is FRNRAP in the germline V gene. V dropped 6 bases and J dropped 4; count of bases not matched to a gene: 17. This CDR3 is 19 amino acids long. The variable domain in full, with the rest retrieved from reference TRBV12-5 and TRBJ2-2, is DARVTQTPRHKVTEMGQEVTMRCQPILGHNTVFWYRQTMMQGLELLAYFRNRAPLDDSGMPKDRFSAEMPDATLATLKIQPSEPRDSAVYFCASGGSSGRNLRPTGELFFGEGSRLTVL.